This entry lists 6 T cell receptor beta chains sequenced from one sample in a study of blood T cell repertoires in COVID-19. Profiling relied on immunoSEQ multiplex PCR, and the TCRdb table lists in-frame clones only, not all of them. The table has 300,000 to 400,000 clones, approximately 86% seen once. Sequencing was done on a sample of peripheral blood. The receptor set was obtained from a woman aged 55-69 years with COVID-19, enrolled during active disease.

The chain uses TRBV7-2 and TRBJ2-7; 10 bases are shared with TRBD2. The CDR3 extends over 14 amino acids. Trimming cost V 5 bases and J 4 bases; bases outside gene matches: 5. Per germline, CDR1 SGHTA and CDR2 FQGNSA. The CDR3: CASSKTSGEYEQYF. As DNA, the CDR3 is TGTGCCAGCAGCAAAACTAGCGGGGAGTACGAGCAGTACTTC.

This clone was counted a few times. The J gene is TRBJ2-7, the V gene TRBV10-1; the D gene is possibly TRBD1 (6 bases). This CDR3 region has 14 residues. V lost 3 bases and J lost 2, with 11 bases in between. CDR1 is WNHNN, CDR2 SYGVQD, per germline (reference sequence). The CDR3 region has the DNA TGCGCCAGCAGTGATAAGGGACAACCCTACGAGCAGTACTTC. It specifies CASSDKGQPYEQYF.

This clone occurred a few times. The chain combines TRBV10-1 with TRBJ2-2; 7 nucleotides line up with TRBD1. This CDR3 region has 16 residues. V gave up 5 bases and J gave up 5 bases; unmatched junction bases: 11. Germline CDR1 reads WNHNN; CDR2 reads SYGVQD (reference sequence). The CDR3 nucleotides read TGCGCCAGCAGTTCTCAACCGGGACAGACTACCGGGGAGCTGTTTTTT. It translates to CASSSQPGQTTGELFF.

The chain uses TRBV4-1 and TRBJ2-7, with 8 bases fitting TRBD2. Germline-derived CDR1 and CDR2 are MGHRA and YSYEKL. Trimming removed 0 bases from V and 3 bases from J; junction bases left unmatched: 4. The CDR3 is 15 residues long. The CDR3 region is CASSQDRAGVYEQYF. In nucleotides, the CDR3 is TGCGCCAGCAGCCAAGATCGAGCGGGGGTCTACGAGCAGTACTTC.

This clone has only one observation. The chain joins TRBV19 to TRBJ1-2; 9 bases agree with TRBD1. Germline assignment: CDR1 LNHDA and CDR2 SQIVND (reference sequence). J was trimmed by 4 bases and V by 7 bases; bases with no gene match: 7. The CDR3 has 14 residues. CDR3 residues: CASTSQGAAYGYTF. CDR3 coding DNA: TGTGCCAGTACTTCACAGGGGGCGGCCTATGGCTACACCTTC.

The V gene is TRBV11-1, the J gene TRBJ2-1; D remains ambiguous. Germline CDR1 reads SGHAT; CDR2 reads FQDESV (reference sequence). CDR3 length equals 12 residues. Trimming took off 5 bases at V and 8 bases at J, with 10 bases between the two ends. CDR3 DNA: TGTGCCAGCAGCCCCGGCCGGGATGAGCAGTTCTTC. Its translation is CASSPGRDEQFF.